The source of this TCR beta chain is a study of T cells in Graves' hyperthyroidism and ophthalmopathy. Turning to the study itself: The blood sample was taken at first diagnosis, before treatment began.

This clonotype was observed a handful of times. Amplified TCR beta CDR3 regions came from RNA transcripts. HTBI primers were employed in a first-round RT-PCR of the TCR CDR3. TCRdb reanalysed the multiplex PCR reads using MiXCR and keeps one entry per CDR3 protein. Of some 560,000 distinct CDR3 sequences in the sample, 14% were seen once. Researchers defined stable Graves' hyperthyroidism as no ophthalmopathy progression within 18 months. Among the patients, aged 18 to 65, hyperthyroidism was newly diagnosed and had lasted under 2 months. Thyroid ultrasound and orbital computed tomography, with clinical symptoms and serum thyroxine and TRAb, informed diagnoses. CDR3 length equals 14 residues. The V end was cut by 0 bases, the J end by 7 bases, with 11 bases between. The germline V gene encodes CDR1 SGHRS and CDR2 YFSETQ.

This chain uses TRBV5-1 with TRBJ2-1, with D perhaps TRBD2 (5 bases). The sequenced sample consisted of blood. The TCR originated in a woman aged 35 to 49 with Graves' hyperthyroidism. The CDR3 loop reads CASSLEAGVNEQFF. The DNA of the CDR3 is TGCGCCAGCAGCTTGGAAGCCGGGGTAAATGAGCAGTTCTTC.